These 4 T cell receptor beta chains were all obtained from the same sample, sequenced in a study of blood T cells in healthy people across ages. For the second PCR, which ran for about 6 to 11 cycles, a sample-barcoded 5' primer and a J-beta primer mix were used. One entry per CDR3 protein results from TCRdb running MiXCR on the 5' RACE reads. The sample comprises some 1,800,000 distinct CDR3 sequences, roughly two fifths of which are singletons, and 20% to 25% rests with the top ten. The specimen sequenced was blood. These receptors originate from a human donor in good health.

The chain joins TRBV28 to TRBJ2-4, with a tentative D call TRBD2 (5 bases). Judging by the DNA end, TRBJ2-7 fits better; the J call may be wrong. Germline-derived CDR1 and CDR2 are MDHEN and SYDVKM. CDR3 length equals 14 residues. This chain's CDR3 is CASRAGISFHEQYF. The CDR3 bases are TGTGCCAGCAGGGCCGGGATCTCTTTTCACGAGCAGTACTTC.

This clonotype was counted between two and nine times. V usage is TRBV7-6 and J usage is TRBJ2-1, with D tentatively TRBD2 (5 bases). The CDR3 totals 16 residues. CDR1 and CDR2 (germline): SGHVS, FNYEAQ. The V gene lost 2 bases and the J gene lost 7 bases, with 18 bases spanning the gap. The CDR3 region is CASSLSSLAQGNEQFF. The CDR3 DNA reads TGTGCCAGCAGCTTAAGTTCCCTAGCCCAAGGGAATGAGCAGTTCTTC. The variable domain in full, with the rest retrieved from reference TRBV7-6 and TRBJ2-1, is GAGVSQSPRYKVTKRGQDVALRCDPISGHVSLYWYRQALGQGPEFLTYFNYEAQQDKSGLPNDRFSAERPEGSISTLTIQRTEQRDSAMYRCASSLSSLAQGNEQFFGPGTRLTVL.

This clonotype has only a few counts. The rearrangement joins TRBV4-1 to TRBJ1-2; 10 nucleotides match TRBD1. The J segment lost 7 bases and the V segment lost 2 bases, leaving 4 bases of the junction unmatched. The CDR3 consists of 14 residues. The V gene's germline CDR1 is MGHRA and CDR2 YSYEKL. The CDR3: CASSQLTGGPGYTF. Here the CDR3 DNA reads TGCGCCAGCAGCCAACTGACAGGGGGCCCTGGCTACACCTTC.

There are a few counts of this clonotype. The CDR3 DNA is TGCGCCAGCAGCAGGGAAGGCAGAGACAATGAGCAGTTCTTC. Translation: CASSREGRDNEQFF. V gene TRBV5-1 combines with J gene TRBJ2-1; D unclear. Trimming took off 4 bases at V and 5 bases at J, with 13 bases between the two ends. CDR3 length: 14 amino acids. Germline-derived CDR1 and CDR2 are SGHRS and YFSETQ.